The table lists the clone carrying this T cell receptor (beta chain) with a few counts. Its antigen is not known. V gave up 4 bases and J gave up 3 bases; unmatched junction bases: 4. Per the germline V gene, CDR1 is MDHEN and CDR2 is SYDVKM. The CDR3 totals 16 residues. The data stem from a study of blood T cells in healthy people across ages. Study details: The template switching approach captured approximately one barcoded beta molecule for every two T cells. General study results and limits: Older age went with lower TCR beta diversity per million T cells, in a roughly linear way.

The authors ran a second PCR of roughly 6 to 11 cycles using a sample-barcoded 5' primer and a J-beta primer mix. Every single cDNA molecule received a tag from a template-switch adaptor with 12 random nucleotides. A minimum of 2.5 million CDR3-containing paired-end reads was obtained for each sample. Each CDR3 protein is one row after TCRdb ran MiXCR on the 5' RACE reads. The table has around 1,000,000 distinct CDR3 sequences, roughly 24% seen once. This same sample was also part of a study on T cells of mothers and their children.

The sample was blood. The receptor was isolated from a girl aged 2 to 10 in good health. V usage is TRBV28 and J usage is TRBJ2-3; 13 bases are a match to TRBD2. The CDR3 DNA reads as TGTGCCAGCAGTTCTGGGACTAGCGGGAATACAGATACGCAGTATTTT. Translating it yields CASSSGTSGNTDTQYF.